These 30 T cell receptor beta chains originate from one sample sequenced in a study of cytomegalovirus exposure and HLA in healthy donors. PCR was performed using 60 Vbeta and 13 Jbeta primers. Profiled with immunoSEQ multiplex PCR; TCRdb holds only in-frame clones, not every one. Of under 200,000 clones in the sample, around 82% are singletons; the top ten hold 1.7%. Specimen: PBMCs. The receptors derive from a man aged 35 to 55 in good health and CMV-seropositive.

The chain is built from TRBV6-5 and TRBJ2-1; no definite D call. This CDR3 comprises 13 residues. The V and J ends lost 6 bases and 6 bases respectively, with 12 bases between them. The germline CDR1 and CDR2 sequences are MNHEY and SVGAGI. The CDR3 loop is CASSFSGSNEQFF. CDR3 DNA: TGTGCCAGCAGCTTCTCGGGTAGCAATGAGCAGTTCTTC.

The rearrangement links TRBV5-4 to TRBJ2-1, with D perhaps TRBD1 (5 bases). Trimming cost V 4 bases and J 0 bases, with 17 bases left between them. There are 17 residues in the CDR3. CDR1 SGHNT and CDR2 YYREEE come from the germline V gene (reference sequence). The CDR3 loop is CASSASGRTSSYNEQFF. In DNA form, the CDR3 reads TGTGCCAGCAGCGCGTCAGGGCGGACGAGCTCCTACAATGAGCAGTTCTTC.

The genes are TRBV10-3 and TRBJ1-1; 9 bases agree with TRBD1. The CDR3 covers 16 residues. Germline CDR1 reads ENHRY; CDR2 reads SYGVKD. J was trimmed by 2 bases and V by 0 bases; bases with no gene match: 4. The CDR3 DNA follows: TGTGCCATCAGTGAGTCTGGGACAGGGTCCAACACTGAAGCTTTCTTT. Translating it yields CAISESGTGSNTEAFF.

The chain combines TRBV28 with TRBJ2-3; 11 bases are a match to TRBD2. Per the germline V gene, CDR1 is MDHEN and CDR2 is SYDVKM. The CDR3 loop spans 16 amino acids. V trimming: 5 bases; J trimming: 4 bases; junction bases outside the gene matches: 8. CDR3 amino acids: CASSAHSGRAADTQYF. The CDR3 DNA sequence: TGTGCCAGCAGTGCCCATAGCGGGAGGGCCGCAGATACGCAGTATTTT.

This rearrangement joins TRBV30 to TRBJ2-5, with D perhaps matching TRBD1 (6 bases). The J call could be wrong; TRBJ2-7 is a better fit for the DNA end. This CDR3 is built from 12 residues. Germline V lookup: CDR1 GTSNPN, CDR2 SVGIG (reference sequence). For the CDR3, the DNA is TGTGCCTGGAGTGGGGGGCCCTACGAGCAGTACTTC. It specifies CAWSGGPYEQYF.

To note about this clone: At one end, the junction sequence differs from germline, possibly due to a read error. This chain uses TRBV7-7 with TRBJ2-1; D possibly corresponds to TRBD1 (5 bases). The CDR3 length is 15 residues. Germline CDR1 is SSHAT and CDR2 is FNYEAQ (reference sequence). CDR3 in DNA: TGTGCTAGCAGCTTAGGTTTGACAGCTAACAATGAGCAGTTCTTC. It yields the protein CASSLGLTANNEQFF.

The genes are TRBV5-1 and TRBJ2-1; 7 nucleotides agree with TRBD1. Trimming at V came to 1 base and at J to 8 bases, leaving 3 bases not matched to a gene. CDR1 SGHRS and CDR2 YFSETQ come from the germline V gene. CDR3 length: 13 residues. CDR3 sequence reads: CASSLRDSDEQFF. The DNA for the CDR3 is TGCGCCAGCAGCTTGCGGGACAGCGATGAGCAGTTCTTC.

The CDR3 here is CASSQRPSGIIGTQYF. The CDR3 DNA sequence: TGTGCCAGCAGCCAACGGCCTAGCGGGATTATTGGGACCCAGTACTTC. The rearrangement joins TRBV14 to TRBJ2-5; 9 bases match TRBD2. Unmatched junction bases numbered 11, after V lost 2 bases and J lost 7 bases. This CDR3 region has 16 residues. Germline V lookup: CDR1 SGHDN, CDR2 FVKESK. The full variable domain, in which reference TRBV14 and TRBJ2-5 provide the parts outside the CDR3, is EAGVTQFPSHSVIEKGQTVTLRCDPISGHDNLYWYRRVMGKEIKFLLHFVKESKQDESGMPNNRFLAERTGGTYSTLKVQPAELEDSGVYFCASSQRPSGIIGTQYFGPGTRLLVL.

The V and J genes are TRBV4-1 and TRBJ2-5, with a possible D match to TRBD2 (5 bases). The V and J ends lost 3 bases and 9 bases respectively, with 20 bases between them. Germline values: CDR1 MGHRA, CDR2 YSYEKL. The CDR3 length is 15 residues. CDR3: CASSQTGLPTEAQYF. The CDR3 DNA reads TGCGCCAGCAGCCAGACGGGTCTCCCAACGGAGGCCCAGTACTTC.

J is TRBJ2-1 and V is TRBV5-4; TRBD2 matches at 9 bases. This CDR3 has 17 residues. J lost 7 bases, V lost 4 bases, and 15 bases had no gene match. CDR1 is SGHNT and CDR2 is YYREEE in the germline V gene (reference sequence). Here the CDR3 DNA reads TGTGCCAGCAGCCCTGACCTCAGCGGGAGGACGAGAAATGAGCAGTTCTTC. Translation gives CASSPDLSGRTRNEQFF.

The chain joins TRBV15 to TRBJ2-1, with 9 bases aligning to TRBD1. Per germline, CDR1 LNHNV and CDR2 YYDKDF (reference sequence). This CDR3 comprises 15 residues. The V segment lost 5 bases and the J segment 4 bases; nucleotides outside the gene matches: 6. CDR3 protein: CATSFPGQGYNEQFF. In nucleotides, the CDR3 is TGTGCCACCAGCTTTCCGGGACAGGGTTACAATGAGCAGTTCTTC.

CDR3 DNA sequence: TGTGCCAGCACCCTTTTTAGCGGGACCGGGGAGCTGTTTTTT. It yields the protein CASTLFSGTGELFF. The genes are TRBV7-9 and TRBJ2-2, with 7 nucleotides matching TRBD2. Trimming cost V 7 bases and J 5 bases; bases outside gene matches: 7. CDR3 length: 14 amino acids. CDR1 SEHNR and CDR2 FQNEAQ come from the germline V gene (reference sequence).

The chain combines TRBV7-9 with TRBJ1-6, with D uncertain. CDR1 and CDR2 from the germline V gene are SEHNR and FQNEAQ (reference sequence). Trimming removed 0 bases from V and 3 bases from J, with 6 bases in between. The CDR3 is 15 residues long. CDR3 protein: CASSLAGVYNSPLHF. Here the CDR3 DNA reads TGTGCCAGCAGCTTAGCGGGAGTCTATAATTCACCCCTCCACTTT.

The V gene is TRBV6-5, the J gene TRBJ2-1; 11 bases are shared with TRBD2. Germline-derived CDR1 and CDR2 are MNHEY and SVGAGI. J lost 8 bases, V lost 6 bases, and 9 bases had no gene match. The CDR3 sequence is 15 residues long. The CDR3 loop reads CASRTTSGSSDEQFF. DNA of the CDR3: TGTGCCAGCAGAACTACTAGCGGGAGTAGTGATGAGCAGTTCTTC.

This chain joins TRBV2 and TRBJ2-1; 8 positions match TRBD2. J lost 9 bases, V lost 7 bases, and 5 bases had no gene match. The CDR3 has 12 amino acids. The germline V gene encodes CDR1 SNHLY and CDR2 FYNNEI. CDR3 region: CASNIAGPEQFF. CDR3 nucleotide sequence: TGTGCCAGCAACATAGCGGGACCTGAGCAGTTCTTC.

The rearrangement uses TRBV5-6 and TRBJ2-7, with D possibly matching TRBD1 (6 bases). This CDR3 is 13 amino acids long. Trimming removed 2 bases from V and 3 bases from J, with 9 bases in between. Germline assignment: CDR1 SGHDT and CDR2 YYEEEE. The CDR3 region is CASSFGQLYEQYF. CDR3 DNA sequence: TGTGCCAGCAGCTTTGGACAGCTCTACGAGCAGTACTTC.

V usage is TRBV7-3 and J usage is TRBJ1-1; 10 nucleotides agree with TRBD1. The CDR3 loop spans 15 amino acids. Germline CDR1 SGHTA, CDR2 FQGTGA. J gave up 1 base and V 3 bases, and 2 bases lay outside the gene matches. The CDR3 reads CASSLGQGWNTEAFF. As DNA, the CDR3 is TGTGCCAGCAGCTTGGGACAGGGGTGGAACACTGAAGCTTTCTTT.

This clone was seen just once. The CDR3 bases are TGTGCCAGCAGCGCGAAGGGGTTTTCAGAGACCCAGTACTTC. Amino acid sequence: CASSAKGFSETQYF. The genes are TRBV9 and TRBJ2-5, with a tentative D call TRBD1 (5 bases). The CDR3 sequence is 14 residues long. Germline V gene data show CDR1 as SGDLS and CDR2 as YYNGEE. The V and J ends lost 3 bases and 4 bases respectively, with 13 bases between them.

The gene calls are TRBV7-8 and TRBJ1-5; 9 bases fit TRBD1. V shed 5 bases, J shed 0 bases, and the junction held 8 bases outside the gene matches. CDR1 SGHVS and CDR2 FQNEAQ come from the germline V gene. The CDR3 totals 17 residues. The CDR3 here is CASSDRDRVYSNQPQHF. CDR3 nucleotide sequence: TGTGCCAGCAGCGACCGGGACAGGGTCTATAGCAATCAGCCCCAGCATTTT.

This chain links TRBV29-1 with TRBJ1-5; 8 bases are a match to TRBD1. This CDR3 is built from 13 residues. Germline V gives CDR1 SQVTM, CDR2 ANQGSEA. The V segment lost 4 bases and the J segment 5 bases; nucleotides outside the gene matches: 4. The CDR3 here is CSVATGGDQPQHF. The CDR3 DNA follows: TGCAGCGTTGCTACAGGGGGGGATCAGCCCCAGCATTTT.

The V gene is TRBV9, the J gene TRBJ1-2; no firm D call. The CDR3 sequence is 14 residues long. Trimming removed 4 bases from V and 4 bases from J, with 14 bases in between. Germline V CDR1 and CDR2: SGDLS, YYNGEE. CDR3 sequence reads: CASSPFRHSYGYTF. DNA for the CDR3: TGTGCCAGCAGCCCGTTTCGACACTCCTATGGCTACACCTTC.

V and J are TRBV11-2 and TRBJ1-2, with D possibly TRBD1 on 6 matching bases. V lost 3 bases and J lost 5, with 13 bases in between. CDR3 length: 14 residues. Germline values: CDR1 SGHAT, CDR2 FQNNGV. DNA of the CDR3: TGTGCCAGCAGCTTTTCTGGACAGAATTATGGCTACACCTTC. Protein: CASSFSGQNYGYTF.

This clone came up a few times. The rearrangement links TRBV6-5 to TRBJ1-3; 7 bases align to TRBD1. V was pared by 6 bases and J by 0 bases, with 2 bases of the junction left unmatched. Germline V gene sequence: CDR1 MNHEY, CDR2 SVGAGI. This CDR3 comprises 14 residues. CDR3 in DNA: TGTGCCAGCAGGACAGGGTTCTCTGGAAACACCATATATTTT. Its protein product is CASRTGFSGNTIYF.

This clone has more than one count but fewer than ten. This chain links TRBV2 with TRBJ2-1, with a tentative D call TRBD1 (7 bases). Per germline, CDR1 SNHLY and CDR2 FYNNEI. V was shortened by 6 bases and J by 10 bases, with 13 bases between the two germline ends. This CDR3 comprises 12 residues. The CDR3 region has the DNA TGTGCCAGCAGAGGGGGCGGGGACGAGCAGTTCTTC. This gives the protein CASRGGGDEQFF.

The chain couples TRBV4-2 to TRBJ1-2; D is undetermined. The CDR3 sequence is 15 residues long. Looked up from germline, CDR1 is LGHNA and CDR2 is YNFKEQ. Trimming removed 5 bases from V and 2 bases from J, with 15 bases in between. The CDR3: CASSYEQKENYGYTF. In nucleotides, the CDR3 is TGTGCCAGCAGCTACGAACAGAAAGAGAACTATGGCTACACCTTC.

The chain couples TRBV18 to TRBJ1-3; 8 positions agree with TRBD1. The CDR3 sequence is 15 residues long. Losses at the gene ends were 1 base for V and 2 bases for J; bases not matched to a gene: 1. Looked up from germline, CDR1 is KGHSH and CDR2 is LQKENI. This CDR3 reads CASSPRDRTGNTIYF. The CDR3 bases are TGTGCCAGCTCACCACGGGACAGGACTGGAAACACCATATATTTT.

The chain combines TRBV4-2 with TRBJ2-5, with 8 bases lining up with TRBD1. The CDR3 length is 15 residues. Germline lookup yields CDR1 LGHNA and CDR2 YNFKEQ. J gave up 2 bases and V 0 bases, and 2 bases lay outside the gene matches. The CDR3, as DNA: TGTGCCAGCAGCCAAGATGGACAGGGACAAGAGACCCAGTACTTC. This encodes CASSQDGQGQETQYF.

V usage is TRBV7-3 and J usage is TRBJ2-3, with 13 bases matching TRBD2. Per germline, CDR1 SGHTA and CDR2 FQGTGA. The CDR3 is 15 residues long. V lost 5 bases, J lost 7 bases, and 6 bases stayed unmatched. The CDR3 region is CASSRTSGSMYTQYF. The CDR3 DNA follows: TGTGCCAGCAGCCGGACTAGCGGGAGTATGTATACGCAGTATTTT.

Only a few counts were recorded for this clone. The gene calls are TRBV5-1 and TRBJ2-1; 10 bases align to TRBD1. J lost 7 bases, V lost 3 bases, and 4 bases had no gene match. Germline CDR1 reads SGHRS; CDR2 reads YFSETQ. The CDR3 has 14 amino acids. The CDR3 DNA sequence: TGCGCCAGCAGCTCGGGACAGGGGCGGAATGAGCAGTTCTTC. It is translated as CASSSGQGRNEQFF.

This clone was counted once. The chain carries TRBV27 and TRBJ2-5; D is uncertain. Germline-derived CDR1 and CDR2 are MNHEY and SMNVEV (reference sequence). The length of the CDR3 is 11 residues. The ends were cut back, 6 bases at V and 4 bases at J, with 6 bases in the middle. CDR3 bases: TGTGCCAGCAGCCTCGGAGAGACCCAGTACTTC. It translates to CASSLGETQYF.